Shown below are 27 T cell receptor beta chains from a single sample sequenced in a study of T cell changes during pregnancy in multiple sclerosis (dated by TCRdb to between 2018 and 2021). Receptors were amplified or captured by the immunoSEQ multiplex PCR assay. In its TCRdb copy, this immuneACCESS table keeps in-frame sequences only and misses some clones. Where compared with another copy, unresolved V genes explain less than half of these, and the others have no known cause. The table for this sample lists tens of thousands of clones; over 80% of them were counted only once. Of the sample, approximately 3.3% is held by the ten largest clones. The sample in question was PBMCs, obtained in the first trimester of pregnancy. The receptor source for this set is a female donor in good health, serving as a control in a pregnancy study. Some clones in this sample may be carry-over from other donors' samples.

J is TRBJ1-6 and V is TRBV5-1, with 9 bases fitting TRBD1. Germline values: CDR1 SGHRS, CDR2 YFSETQ. The CDR3 is 15 residues long. V dropped 0 bases and J dropped 10; count of bases not matched to a gene: 5. The CDR3 sequence is CASSLGGQGGSPLHF. The CDR3, as DNA: TGCGCCAGCAGCTTGGGGGGACAGGGCGGGTCACCCCTCCACTTT.

This clone was seen once. The gene calls are TRBV4-2 and TRBJ1-6; maybe TRBD1 (5 bases). Looked up from germline, CDR1 is LGHNA and CDR2 is YNFKEQ. CDR3 size: 16 residues. Trimming took 0 bases from V and 4 from J, leaving 10 bases between them. Here the CDR3 reads CASSQERGSYNSPLHF. DNA for the CDR3: TGTGCCAGCAGCCAAGAAAGGGGTTCTTATAATTCACCCCTCCACTTT.

The chain couples TRBV11-2 to TRBJ1-1; no reliable D call. Trimming shortened V by 0 bases and J by 5 bases, and 7 bases separated the two germline ends. This CDR3 is built from 13 residues. Looked up from germline, CDR1 is SGHAT and CDR2 is FQNNGV. The CDR3: CASSLDRETEAFF. DNA for the CDR3: TGTGCCAGCAGCTTAGATCGGGAGACTGAAGCTTTCTTT.

This clone has a single count. This chain connects TRBV9 to TRBJ2-7; 11 bases match TRBD1. This CDR3 comprises 17 residues. Germline-derived CDR1 and CDR2 are SGDLS and YYNGEE. V was pared by 4 bases and J by 4 bases, with 13 bases of the junction left unmatched. The CDR3 DNA follows: TGTGCCAGCAGCTCACCGCCCGGGGACAGGGGGTCGTACGAGCAGTACTTC. It specifies CASSSPPGDRGSYEQYF. The full variable domain, completed using reference TRBV9 and TRBJ2-7, is DSGVTQTPKHLITATGQRVTLRCSPRSGDLSVYWYQQSLDQGLQFLIQYYNGEERAKGNILERFSAQQFPDLHSELNLSSLELGDSALYFCASSSPPGDRGSYEQYFGPGTRLTVT.

The V gene is TRBV19, the J gene TRBJ2-7; 8 positions match TRBD1. J gave up 0 bases and V 7 bases, and 8 bases lay outside the gene matches. Looked up from germline, CDR1 is LNHDA and CDR2 is SQIVND (reference sequence). There are 15 residues in the CDR3. The CDR3 reads CASNPGGDSSYEQYF. CDR3 nucleotides: TGTGCCAGTAACCCAGGGGGCGATAGCTCCTACGAGCAGTACTTC.

V usage is TRBV5-1 and J usage is TRBJ1-2, with no clear D. Trimming took off 1 base at V and 0 bases at J, with 10 bases between the two ends. In germline, CDR1 is SGHRS, CDR2 YFSETQ. This CDR3 comprises 15 residues. The CDR3, as DNA: TGCGCCAGCAGCTTGTCCCCCACAGCTAACTATGGCTACACCTTC. Amino acids: CASSLSPTANYGYTF.

The chain uses TRBV28 and TRBJ1-2; the match to TRBD1 covers 7 bases. The length of the CDR3 is 12 residues. Unmatched junction bases numbered 3, after V lost 7 bases and J lost 4 bases. CDR1 is MDHEN, CDR2 SYDVKM, per germline. The CDR3 is CASKTGSYGYTF. The CDR3 bases are TGTGCCAGCAAGACAGGGTCCTATGGCTACACCTTC.

The genes are TRBV4-1 and TRBJ1-3; TRBD1 agrees at 7 bases. Per germline, CDR1 MGHRA and CDR2 YSYEKL. The V and J ends lost 1 base and 4 bases, in that order; junction bases with no gene match: 19. The CDR3 has 20 amino acids. In DNA form, the CDR3 reads TGCGCCAGCAGCCAAGTGTGGCTTCGACAGGGCGAATTGGTCGGAAACACCATATATTTT. This gives the protein CASSQVWLRQGELVGNTIYF.

V gene TRBV5-1 combines with J gene TRBJ2-2; TRBD2 is a possible D gene (6 bases). Deletions cut 2 bases from V and 7 bases from J, with 12 bases between. Germline CDR1 is SGHRS and CDR2 is YFSETQ. The CDR3 consists of 14 residues. The CDR3, as DNA: TGCGCCAGCAGCTTCGGGACTCTCGACGGGGAGCTGTTTTTT. Its translation is CASSFGTLDGELFF.

This clone was observed once. This chain connects TRBV5-6 to TRBJ1-2, with TRBD1 matching 7 bases. Trimming took 4 bases from V and 3 from J; bases not matched to a gene: 9. Germline V CDR1 and CDR2: SGHDT, YYEEEE. The CDR3 runs to 15 residues. Written as DNA, the CDR3 is TGTGCCAGCAGCCAAAGACAGGGAAGTTACTATGGCTACACCTTC. It specifies CASSQRQGSYYGYTF.

CDR3 sequence (DNA): TGTGCCAGCAGCTTAGGCGGGGGCTGGGAGAACACTGAAGCTTTCTTT. This sequence encodes CASSLGGGWENTEAFF. This rearrangement joins TRBV7-8 to TRBJ1-1, with D possibly TRBD1 on 6 matching bases. Per the germline V gene, CDR1 is SGHVS and CDR2 is FQNEAQ. The CDR3 has 16 residues. Trimming shortened V by 1 base and J by 1 base, and 13 bases separated the two germline ends.

This chain connects TRBV5-5 to TRBJ2-5; 11 bases are shared with TRBD2. In germline, CDR1 is SGHKS, CDR2 YYEKEE (reference sequence). This CDR3 region has 14 residues. The ends lost 4 bases at V and 4 bases at J; junction bases unmatched: 3. The CDR3 DNA follows: TGTGCCAGCAGCCTTGGGACTAGCGGAGAGACCCAGTACTTC. It specifies CASSLGTSGETQYF.

The V gene is TRBV15, the J gene TRBJ1-3, with 10 bases lining up with TRBD1. In germline, CDR1 is LNHNV, CDR2 YYDKDF (reference sequence). V lost 4 bases, J lost 7 bases, and 10 bases stayed unmatched. The CDR3 sequence is 16 residues long. CDR3 loop: CATSKTTGTGDNTIYF. The CDR3 DNA reads as TGTGCCACCAGCAAAACTACCGGGACAGGGGACAACACCATATATTTT.

The rearrangement links TRBV28 to TRBJ2-7, with D possibly matching TRBD2 (7 bases). Trimming took 2 bases from V and 1 from J, leaving 15 bases between them. Germline V gene sequence: CDR1 MDHEN, CDR2 SYDVKM. This CDR3 has 16 residues. The DNA of the CDR3 is TGTGCCAGCAGTTTAGTGGAGGGGGGGCTGTCCTACGAGCAGTACTTC. Amino acids: CASSLVEGGLSYEQYF.

This clone appeared once. J is TRBJ2-7 and V is TRBV28, with a possible D match to TRBD1 (7 bases). The CDR3 has 14 residues. V lost 3 bases to trimming and J lost 2 bases, with 11 bases between them. Germline CDR1 and CDR2: MDHEN and SYDVKM. In nucleotides, the CDR3 is TGTGCCAGCAGTTTGACAGGGAGGACCTACGAGCAGTACTTC. Translating it yields CASSLTGRTYEQYF.

This chain uses TRBV19 with TRBJ2-7; 7 nucleotides align to TRBD1. The germline V gene encodes CDR1 LNHDA and CDR2 SQIVND (reference sequence). CDR3 length equals 13 residues. The V segment lost 6 bases and the J segment 2 bases; nucleotides outside the gene matches: 4. CDR3 DNA sequence: TGTGCCAGTAGCACGCAGGGGGCCTACGAGCAGTACTTC. Translated: CASSTQGAYEQYF.

The chain employs TRBV9 and TRBJ2-7; 7 bases map to TRBD1. The CDR3 contains 18 residues. The ends lost 2 bases at V and 0 bases at J; junction bases unmatched: 14. The germline V gene has CDR1 SGDLS and CDR2 YYNGEE. CDR3 in amino acids: CASSVAATVGGASYEQYF. CDR3 coding DNA: TGTGCCAGCAGCGTCGCCGCAACGGTAGGGGGCGCCTCCTACGAGCAGTACTTC.

This sequence joins TRBV7-2 and TRBJ1-4; 7 bases are shared with TRBD1. J gave up 7 bases and V 3 bases, and 8 bases lay outside the gene matches. The CDR3 length is 15 residues. Per the germline V gene, CDR1 is SGHTA and CDR2 is FQGNSA. The CDR3 DNA reads as TGTGCCAGCAGCTTGAGGTTAGGGGGCTCTGAAAAACTGTTTTTT. It codes for CASSLRLGGSEKLFF.

The chain employs TRBV19 and TRBJ1-6; D gene unclear. The CDR3 length is 20 residues. Trimming took off 3 bases at V and 0 bases at J, with 21 bases between the two ends. Germline CDR1 and CDR2: LNHDA and SQIVND (reference sequence). The CDR3 is CASSIEGINNGGSYNSPLHF. The CDR3 nucleotides read TGTGCCAGTAGTATCGAGGGAATCAACAACGGAGGCTCCTATAATTCACCCCTCCACTTT.

The rearrangement uses TRBV7-2 and TRBJ2-3, with D unresolved. Trimming stripped 1 base from V and 1 base from J, with 12 bases between. This CDR3 is 16 amino acids long. Per the germline V gene, CDR1 is SGHTA and CDR2 is FQGNSA. CDR3 loop: CASSLGGNAGTDTQYF. CDR3 nucleotide sequence: TGTGCCAGCAGCTTAGGAGGTAACGCTGGCACAGATACGCAGTATTTT.

The chain has TRBV6-6 and TRBJ1-2; possible D gene TRBD1, 5 bases. The CDR3 totals 14 residues. Per germline, CDR1 MNHNY and CDR2 SVGAGI (reference sequence). With 0 bases removed from V and 2 bases from J, the gap between germline ends came to 7 bases. In DNA form, the CDR3 reads TGTGCCAGCAGTTACTCGAAGGGGAACTATGGCTACACCTTC. Amino acids: CASSYSKGNYGYTF.

Notes on this clone: The junction shows a germline mismatch at one end, possibly a read error. The chain uses TRBV5-1 and TRBJ2-4; D perhaps matches TRBD2 (5 bases). The CDR3 runs to 14 residues. Germline CDR1 is SGHRS and CDR2 is YFSETQ. CDR3 sequence reads: CASSLGLAENIQYF. CDR3 in DNA: TGCGCCAGCAGCTTGGGGCTAGCCGAAAACATTCAGTACTTC.

This sequence joins TRBV28 and TRBJ1-5, with 8 bases lining up with TRBD1. The CDR3 has 18 residues. J gave up 0 bases and V 3 bases, and 10 bases lay outside the gene matches. CDR1 is MDHEN and CDR2 is SYDVKM in the germline V gene. The CDR3 DNA is TGTGCCAGCAGTTTGTATGCAGGGGGCTGGTATAGCAATCAGCCCCAGCATTTT. Protein: CASSLYAGGWYSNQPQHF.

The DNA of the CDR3 is TGCGCCAGCAGCCGGGATCTTAGCGGGGGCCAGAACACCGGGGAGCTGTTTTTT. Translated, it gives CASSRDLSGGQNTGELFF. J is TRBJ2-2 and V is TRBV5-1, with 9 bases lining up with TRBD2. Germline lookup yields CDR1 SGHRS and CDR2 YFSETQ. This CDR3 comprises 18 residues. V was pared by 4 bases and J by 1 base, with 11 bases of the junction left unmatched.

This chain links TRBV4-1 with TRBJ2-5; TRBD2 agrees at 11 bases. The CDR3 loop spans 16 amino acids. Germline loops: CDR1 MGHRA, CDR2 YSYEKL. Trimming at V came to 6 bases and at J to 4 bases, leaving 10 bases not matched to a gene. CDR3 amino acids: CASSQTLLAGVETQYF. CDR3 coding DNA: TGCGCCAGCAGTCAAACCCTACTAGCGGGAGTAGAGACCCAGTACTTC.

This rearrangement joins TRBV7-9 to TRBJ2-5, with 8 nucleotides matching TRBD1. CDR1 and CDR2 (germline): SEHNR, FQNEAQ (reference sequence). V shed 1 base and J 3 bases; nucleotides not matched to a gene: 4. The CDR3 length is 15 residues. CDR3 loop: CASSLDRGVKETQYF. CDR3 DNA sequence: TGTGCCAGCAGCTTAGACAGGGGGGTAAAAGAGACCCAGTACTTC.

The rearrangement joins TRBV7-9 to TRBJ1-5, with 8 bases matching TRBD1. The CDR3 is made up of 17 amino acids. Germline CDR1 reads SEHNR; CDR2 reads FQNEAQ (reference sequence). Losses at the gene ends were 0 bases for V and 6 bases for J; bases not matched to a gene: 10. The CDR3 loop reads CASSLAISGGLGQPQHF. Here the CDR3 DNA reads TGTGCCAGCAGCTTAGCGATCTCAGGGGGCTTGGGTCAGCCCCAGCATTTT. Supplemented by reference TRBV7-9 and TRBJ1-5, the full variable domain reads DTGVSQNPRHKITKRGQNVTFRCDPISEHNRLYWYRQTLGQGPEFLTYFQNEAQLEKSRLLSDRFSAERPKGSFSTLEIQRTEQGDSAMYLCASSLAISGGLGQPQHFGDGTRLSIL.